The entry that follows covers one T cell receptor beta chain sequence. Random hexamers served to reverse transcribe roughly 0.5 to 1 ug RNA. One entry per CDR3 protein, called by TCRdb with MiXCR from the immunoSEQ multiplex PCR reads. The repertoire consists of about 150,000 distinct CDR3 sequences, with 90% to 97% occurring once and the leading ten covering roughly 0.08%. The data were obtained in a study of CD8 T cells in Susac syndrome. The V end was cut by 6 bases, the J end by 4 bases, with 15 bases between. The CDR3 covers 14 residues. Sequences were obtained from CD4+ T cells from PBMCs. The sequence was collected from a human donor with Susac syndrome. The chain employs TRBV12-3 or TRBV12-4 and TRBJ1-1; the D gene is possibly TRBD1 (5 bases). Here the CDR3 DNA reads TGTGCCAGCAGCCGGCTGCTCGGGGGCACTGAAGCTTTCTTT. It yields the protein CASSRLLGGTEAFF.